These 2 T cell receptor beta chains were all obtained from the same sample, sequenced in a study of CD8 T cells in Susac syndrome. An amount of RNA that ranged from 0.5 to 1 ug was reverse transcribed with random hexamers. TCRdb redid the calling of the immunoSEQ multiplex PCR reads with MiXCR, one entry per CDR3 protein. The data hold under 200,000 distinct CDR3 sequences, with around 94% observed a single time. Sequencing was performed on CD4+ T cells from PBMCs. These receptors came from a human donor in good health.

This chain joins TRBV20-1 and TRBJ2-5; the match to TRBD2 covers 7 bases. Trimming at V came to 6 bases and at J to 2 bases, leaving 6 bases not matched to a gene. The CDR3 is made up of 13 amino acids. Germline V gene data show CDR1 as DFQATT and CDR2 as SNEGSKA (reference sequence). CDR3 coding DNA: TGCAGTGCGGAACCGGGACTACAAGAGACCCAGTACTTC. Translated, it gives CSAEPGLQETQYF.

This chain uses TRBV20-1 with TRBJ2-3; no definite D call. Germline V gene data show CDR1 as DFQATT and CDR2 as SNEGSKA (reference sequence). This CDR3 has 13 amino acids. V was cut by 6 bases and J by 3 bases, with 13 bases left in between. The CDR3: CSAGDEGTDTQYF. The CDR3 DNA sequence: TGCAGTGCCGGTGATGAAGGGACAGATACGCAGTATTTT.